What follows are 22 T cell receptor beta chains derived from one specimen sequenced in a study of T-cell memory formation after mild COVID-19. TCRdb ran MiXCR on the 5' RACE reads and lists one entry per CDR3 protein. The sample holds more than 300,000 distinct CDR3 sequences, roughly an eighth seen once. Source material: PBMCs or a T cell subset sorted from them (not recorded which). These TCRs come from a young man who had mild COVID-19 (a few samples of this study predate the infection). Cell type and time point are not known.

In this sample, this clonotype turned up a few times. The chain recombines TRBV29-1 with TRBJ2-3; D possibly corresponds to TRBD2 (7 bases). With 1 base removed from V and 5 bases from J, the gap between germline ends came to 16 bases. Germline V lookup: CDR1 SQVTM, CDR2 ANQGSEA. This CDR3 has 15 amino acids. This CDR3 reads CSVEGGRGGRDTQYF. CDR3 nucleotides: TGCAGCGTTGAAGGGGGTAGGGGGGGGAGAGATACGCAGTATTTT.

This clonotype came up a few times. The chain joins TRBV28 to TRBJ2-5, with 10 bases lining up with TRBD2. Germline V gives CDR1 MDHEN, CDR2 SYDVKM. J was trimmed by 5 bases and V by 5 bases; bases with no gene match: 14. The CDR3 extends over 17 amino acids. The CDR3 loop reads CASSRPAGGPNDETQYF. The CDR3 DNA follows: TGTGCCAGCAGTCGACCAGCGGGGGGGCCAAATGATGAGACCCAGTACTTC.

V and J are TRBV5-6 and TRBJ2-1, with D tentatively TRBD1 (5 bases). The CDR3 loop spans 13 amino acids. The V gene's germline CDR1 is SGHDT and CDR2 YYEEEE. With 2 bases removed from V and 8 bases from J, the gap between germline ends came to 11 bases. CDR3 in amino acids: CASSLRGIDEQFF. CDR3 nucleotide sequence: TGTGCCAGCAGCTTAAGGGGAATCGATGAGCAGTTCTTC.

The rearrangement links TRBV27 to TRBJ1-2; D is unresolved. Looked up from germline, CDR1 is MNHEY and CDR2 is SMNVEV (reference sequence). V lost 3 bases, J lost 7 bases, and 21 bases lay in between. The CDR3 sequence is 16 residues long. The CDR3 is CASSLVSSPRSSGYTF. The CDR3 DNA reads as TGTGCCAGCAGTTTGGTATCCTCTCCGAGATCTTCTGGCTACACCTTC.

This sequence joins TRBV4-3 and TRBJ2-3; D possibly uses TRBD1 or TRBD2 (5 bases each). Germline CDR1 reads LGHNA; CDR2 reads YSLEER. V lost 3 bases and J lost 4, with 11 bases in between. CDR3 length: 14 amino acids. CDR3 region: CASSHRGDADTQYF. CDR3 DNA sequence: TGCGCCAGCAGCCATAGGGGAGACGCAGATACGCAGTATTTT.

This clonotype was observed a few times. V usage is TRBV12-3 or TRBV12-4 and J usage is TRBJ1-1; maybe TRBD1 (6 bases). The V end lost 6 bases, the J end lost 8 bases, and 13 bases lay between the germline ends. CDR3 length: 12 amino acids. Written as DNA, the CDR3 is TGTGCCAGCAGCCTATGGACAGCCGAAGCTTTCTTT. Amino acid sequence: CASSLWTAEAFF.

The J gene is TRBJ2-7, the V gene TRBV5-8, with unresolved D. The V end was cut by 4 bases, the J end by 0 bases, with 8 bases between. The germline V gene encodes CDR1 SGHTS and CDR2 YDEGEE. There are 13 residues in the CDR3. The CDR3 protein is CASSQRFSYEQYF. As DNA, the CDR3 is TGTGCCAGCAGCCAGAGATTCTCCTACGAGCAGTACTTC.

The genes are TRBV4-1 and TRBJ2-4; D may be TRBD2 (6 bases). Trimming took off 0 bases at V and 12 bases at J, with 15 bases between the two ends. The germline V gene has CDR1 MGHRA and CDR2 YSYEKL. This CDR3 spans 14 amino acids. CDR3 residues: CASSQEDGGATQYF. As DNA, the CDR3 is TGCGCCAGCAGCCAAGAGGATGGAGGGGCGACTCAGTACTTC.

The chain is built from TRBV5-4 and TRBJ2-5; the D gene is possibly TRBD2 (5 bases). This CDR3 contains 13 residues. From germline, CDR1 is SGHNT and CDR2 YYREEE (reference sequence). The V end lost 3 bases, the J end lost 5 bases, and 11 bases lay between the germline ends. This CDR3 is CASSYREGETQYF. CDR3 bases: TGTGCCAGCAGCTACCGAGAGGGCGAGACCCAGTACTTC.

The chain links TRBV3-1 to TRBJ2-1; TRBD2 is a possible D gene (5 bases). With 0 bases removed from V and 5 bases from J, the gap between germline ends came to 14 bases. Germline values: CDR1 LGHDT, CDR2 YNNKEL (reference sequence). The CDR3 spans 16 residues. The CDR3 DNA reads as TGTGCCAGCAGCCAAGATTACTTCGGACTCGACAATGAGCAGTTCTTC. It yields the protein CASSQDYFGLDNEQFF.

This chain uses TRBV29-1 with TRBJ1-1; D unclear. V was pared by 7 bases and J by 3 bases, with 6 bases between. Germline-derived CDR1 and CDR2 are SQVTM and ANQGSEA. This CDR3 comprises 10 residues. The CDR3 bases are TGCAGCGGTGAGGACACTGAAGCTTTCTTT. It specifies CSGEDTEAFF.

This clonotype was seen many times. V usage is TRBV5-1 and J usage is TRBJ2-5; the D gene could be TRBD1 or TRBD2 (5 bases each). CDR1 and CDR2 (germline): SGHRS, YFSETQ. The CDR3 has 14 amino acids. V shed 7 bases and J shed 1 base, with 14 bases lying between them. The CDR3 reads CASSLGRSQETQYF. Here the CDR3 DNA reads TGCGCCAGCTCTCTGGGACGGTCCCAAGAGACCCAGTACTTC.

The chain carries TRBV12-3 or TRBV12-4 and TRBJ1-5; the D gene is possibly TRBD1 (6 bases). The V end was cut by 1 base, the J end by 4 bases, with 11 bases between. This CDR3 region has 15 residues. This CDR3 reads CASSLGRTENQPQHF. The CDR3 coding sequence is TGTGCCAGCAGTTTAGGGAGGACAGAAAATCAGCCCCAGCATTTT.

The DNA for the CDR3 is TGTGCCAGCAGCTTAGTTGCTAGCGGGGGGGCAATGGATACGCAGTATTTT. This codes for CASSLVASGGAMDTQYF. This chain joins TRBV7-2 and TRBJ2-3; 12 positions agree with TRBD2. The length of the CDR3 is 17 residues. CDR1 is SGHTA, CDR2 FQGNSA, per germline. The V and J ends lost 1 base and 6 bases, in that order; junction bases with no gene match: 8.

In this sample, this clonotype turned up a few times. This rearrangement joins TRBV5-6 to TRBJ1-1, with D possibly TRBD1 on 6 matching bases. This CDR3 region has 15 residues. Germline V gene data show CDR1 as SGHDT and CDR2 as YYEEEE. The germline V and J ends were trimmed by 2 bases and 1 base, with 12 bases remaining between them. As DNA, the CDR3 is TGTGCCAGCAGCTTAGGGGGGTATGGGAACACTGAAGCTTTCTTT. Residues: CASSLGGYGNTEAFF.

This clonotype appeared a few times. This chain connects TRBV28 to TRBJ2-7, with 8 bases fitting TRBD1. CDR3 size: 13 residues. Germline assignment: CDR1 MDHEN and CDR2 SYDVKM. V lost 10 bases, J lost 0 bases, and 5 bases stayed unmatched. DNA of the CDR3: TGTGCCACATGGACAGGGAGCTCCTACGAGCAGTACTTC. Translating it yields CATWTGSSYEQYF.

This clonotype occurred many times. CDR3 in DNA: TGTGCCAGCAGCTTGGAACCAATCGGAAATGAGCAGTTCTTC. Residues: CASSLEPIGNEQFF. The chain uses TRBV5-5 and TRBJ2-1; no clear D gene. Germline lookup yields CDR1 SGHKS and CDR2 YYEKEE (reference sequence). V dropped 0 bases and J dropped 7 bases, with 11 bases sitting between them. There are 14 residues in the CDR3.

The V and J genes are TRBV11-3 and TRBJ2-1; D unclear. This CDR3 comprises 16 residues. The V end was cut by 5 bases, the J end by 2 bases, with 16 bases between. The germline gives CDR1 SGHNT, CDR2 YENEEA. CDR3 nucleotides: TGTGCCAGCAGCGGCGAGACACTCTCGCCCTACAATGAGCAGTTCTTC. This sequence encodes CASSGETLSPYNEQFF.

The rearrangement joins TRBV4-3 to TRBJ1-6, with D possibly being TRBD1 (6 bases). The CDR3 is 15 residues long. Trimming left V 0 bases short and J 10 bases short, with 13 bases between. The germline gives CDR1 LGHNA, CDR2 YSLEER. The CDR3: CASSQEGTPESPLHF. The CDR3 nucleotides read TGCGCCAGCAGCCAAGAGGGGACACCTGAATCACCCCTCCACTTT.

Only a few counts were recorded for this clonotype. The chain recombines TRBV6-2 or TRBV6-3 with TRBJ2-7; possibly TRBD1 or TRBD2 for D (6 bases each). Trimming took 6 bases from V and 2 from J, leaving 11 bases between them. In germline, CDR1 is MNHEY, CDR2 SVGEGT. The CDR3 consists of 13 residues. CDR3 amino acids: CASRWGATYEQYV. CDR3 sequence (DNA): TGTGCCAGCAGGTGGGGGGCAACCTACGAGCAGTACGTC.

This clonotype was counted only a few times. The rearrangement joins TRBV7-2 to TRBJ2-3; D ambiguous. Germline CDR1 SGHTA, CDR2 FQGNSA. The germline V and J ends were trimmed by 5 bases and 8 bases, with 11 bases remaining between them. The CDR3 is 12 amino acids. As DNA, the CDR3 is TGTGCCAGCAGCCCCCTCTTAGCTACGCAGTATTTT. Translation: CASSPLLATQYF.

This chain joins TRBV20-1 and TRBJ1-5; 7 bases map to TRBD1. The CDR3 covers 13 residues. V shed 6 bases and J 4 bases; nucleotides not matched to a gene: 6. Per the germline V gene, CDR1 is DFQATT and CDR2 is SNEGSKA (reference sequence). The CDR3 coding sequence is TGCAGTGCAAAGGGACAGATTAATCAGCCCCAGCATTTT. Amino acids: CSAKGQINQPQHF.